This is a list of T cell receptor beta chains from one sample in a study of blood T cell repertoires in COVID-19. Assay used: immunoSEQ multiplex PCR; TCRdb lists only in-frame clones, some missing. Of 150,000 or so clones listed, 80% are singletons. What was sequenced was peripheral blood. These receptor sequences come from a man aged 60 to 69 with active or convalescent COVID-19. Each CDR3 is given with its conserved first and last residue. Fields, in order: CDR3 DNA, CDR3 protein, clone size, V gene, D gene, J gene. A D gene is named only where the DNA matches it firmly. Clone size appears in some rows only: once, few, many, or a class for an expanded clone.

cdr3_nt: TGTGCCAGCAGTTTGACTAGCGGGACTTCCTACGAGCAGTACTTC; cdr3_aa: CASSLTSGTSYEQYF; clone_size: -; v_call: TRBV6-5; d_call: TRBD2; j_call: TRBJ2-7
cdr3_nt: TGTGCCAGACAGGGGGCGAGGGGAAACACCATATATTTT; cdr3_aa: CARQGARGNTIYF; clone_size: once; v_call: TRBV6-4; d_call: TRBD1; j_call: TRBJ1-3
cdr3_nt: TGTGCCAGCAGCTTATCGGCTAGCGGGAGGGAGACCCAGTACTTC; cdr3_aa: CASSLSASGRETQYF; clone_size: -; v_call: TRBV7-2; d_call: TRBD2; j_call: TRBJ2-5
cdr3_nt: TGTGCCAGCAGCGTAGGTCTAGAACCCTATGGCTACACCTTC; cdr3_aa: CASSVGLEPYGYTF; clone_size: -; v_call: TRBV9; d_call: -; j_call: TRBJ1-2
cdr3_nt: TGCGCCAGCAGCCCTCTGGGGGCTTCGACAGATACGCAGTATTTT; cdr3_aa: CASSPLGASTDTQYF; clone_size: -; v_call: TRBV5-1; d_call: -; j_call: TRBJ2-3
cdr3_nt: TGTGCCAGCGGCCGCGGGGGCGCTGAAGCTTTCTTT; cdr3_aa: CASGRGGAEAFF; clone_size: -; v_call: TRBV11-2; d_call: -; j_call: TRBJ1-1
cdr3_nt: TGTGCCAGCAGTTCACAAACGAGCAATCAGCCCCAGCATTTT; cdr3_aa: CASSSQTSNQPQHF; clone_size: -; v_call: TRBV28; d_call: -; j_call: TRBJ1-5
cdr3_nt: TGTGCCAGCAGCCAGAGGCCTAGCGGGAGCGTGGGGGAGACCCAGTACTTC; cdr3_aa: CASSQRPSGSVGETQYF; clone_size: -; v_call: TRBV7-3; d_call: TRBD2; j_call: TRBJ2-5
cdr3_nt: TGTGCCAGCAGCGTAAGCCCCCATGAAGGCGGGTCACGCACAGATACGCAGTATTTT; cdr3_aa: CASSVSPHEGGSRTDTQYF; clone_size: -; v_call: TRBV9; d_call: -; j_call: TRBJ2-3
cdr3_nt: TGCAGCGTCCTAGGGACAGGGAGTTACGAGCAGTACTTC; cdr3_aa: CSVLGTGSYEQYF; clone_size: -; v_call: TRBV29-1; d_call: TRBD1; j_call: TRBJ2-7
cdr3_nt: TGCAGCGTGGCGGGACAGGGGATGGGTGAGCAGTTCTTC; cdr3_aa: CSVAGQGMGEQFF; clone_size: -; v_call: TRBV29-1; d_call: TRBD1; j_call: TRBJ2-1
cdr3_nt: TGCAGTGCGAGTGACCTCTTCTACCCTTACGAGCAGTACTTC; cdr3_aa: CSASDLFYPYEQYF; clone_size: -; v_call: TRBV20-1; d_call: -; j_call: TRBJ2-7
cdr3_nt: TGTGCCATCCTACTAGCGGTACTAGCCAAAAACATTCAGTACTTC; cdr3_aa: CAILLAVLAKNIQYF; clone_size: once; v_call: TRBV21-1; d_call: -; j_call: TRBJ2-4
cdr3_nt: TGCGCCAGCAGCCAAGAACCCGGGGGGCTCGGGGCCCAGTACTTC; cdr3_aa: CASSQEPGGLGAQYF; clone_size: many; v_call: TRBV4-3; d_call: -; j_call: TRBJ2-5
cdr3_nt: TGTGCCAGCTCCGGGGGGACAGGGATATACGAGCAGTACTTC; cdr3_aa: CASSGGTGIYEQYF; clone_size: -; v_call: TRBV18; d_call: TRBD1; j_call: TRBJ2-7
cdr3_nt: TGTGCCAGCAGCTTCTATGGACAGACCACAGATACGCAGTATTTT; cdr3_aa: CASSFYGQTTDTQYF; clone_size: -; v_call: TRBV7-3; d_call: -; j_call: TRBJ2-3
cdr3_nt: TGCGCCAGCAGGATTCCGGGACTCACCTACGAGCAGTACTTC; cdr3_aa: CASRIPGLTYEQYF; clone_size: -; v_call: TRBV10-1; d_call: -; j_call: TRBJ2-7
cdr3_nt: TGTGCCAGCAGCTTCGAGAGAACTGAAGCTTTCTTT; cdr3_aa: CASSFERTEAFF; clone_size: -; v_call: TRBV7-9; d_call: -; j_call: TRBJ1-1
cdr3_nt: TGTGCCAGCGCCTACCAAGGCCAGGGGGCAGATACGCAGTATTTT; cdr3_aa: CASAYQGQGADTQYF; clone_size: -; v_call: TRBV6-5; d_call: TRBD1; j_call: TRBJ2-3
cdr3_nt: TGCGCCAGCAGCCAAGATAGAGGGCATCTCTATGGCTACACCTTC; cdr3_aa: CASSQDRGHLYGYTF; clone_size: -; v_call: TRBV4-3; d_call: -; j_call: TRBJ1-2
cdr3_nt: TGCAGCGTTGTGGCAGGGCTGTACGAGCAGTACTTC; cdr3_aa: CSVVAGLYEQYF; clone_size: -; v_call: TRBV29-1; d_call: -; j_call: TRBJ2-7
cdr3_nt: TGTGCCATCAGTGCCCTACACCAGGGCACAGATACGCAGTATTTT; cdr3_aa: CAISALHQGTDTQYF; clone_size: once; v_call: TRBV10-3; d_call: -; j_call: TRBJ2-3
cdr3_nt: TGCAGTGCTAGAGTGGGGGGTGCGCAGTATTTT; cdr3_aa: CSARVGGAQYF; clone_size: -; v_call: TRBV20-1; d_call: -; j_call: TRBJ2-3
cdr3_nt: TGTGCCACCAGTGATACAGGAAAATTGTCAGATACGCAGTATTTT; cdr3_aa: CATSDTGKLSDTQYF; clone_size: once; v_call: TRBV24-1; d_call: -; j_call: TRBJ2-3
cdr3_nt: TGTGCCAGTAGTATAGGTGTAGGGGGTATGGGTCAGCCCCAGCATTTT; cdr3_aa: CASSIGVGGMGQPQHF; clone_size: -; v_call: TRBV19; d_call: -; j_call: TRBJ1-5
cdr3_nt: TGTGCCAGTAGTATCGGCAGGTCCTACGAGCAGTACTTC; cdr3_aa: CASSIGRSYEQYF; clone_size: -; v_call: TRBV19; d_call: -; j_call: TRBJ2-7
cdr3_nt: TGCGCCAGCAGCCAAGAAGACAGGGGTCGGGTCTACGAGCAGTACTTC; cdr3_aa: CASSQEDRGRVYEQYF; clone_size: -; v_call: TRBV4-1; d_call: TRBD1; j_call: TRBJ2-7
cdr3_nt: TGCGCCAGCAGCCTTGGGACTAGCGGCCTCGGTGGGTTCTTC; cdr3_aa: CASSLGTSGLGGFF; clone_size: -; v_call: TRBV5-1; d_call: TRBD2; j_call: TRBJ2-1
cdr3_nt: TGTGCCAGTCAGGGCTTTGCTGGAAACACCATATATTTT; cdr3_aa: CASQGFAGNTIYF; clone_size: -; v_call: TRBV2; d_call: -; j_call: TRBJ1-3
cdr3_nt: TGTGCCAGCAGCCTCGGACAGGGGCTTTCACCCCTCCACTTT; cdr3_aa: CASSLGQGLSPLHF; clone_size: -; v_call: TRBV7-2; d_call: TRBD1; j_call: TRBJ1-6
cdr3_nt: TGTGCCAGCAGCGTTACAGGGGTTGGCAATCAGCCCCAGCATTTT; cdr3_aa: CASSVTGVGNQPQHF; clone_size: once; v_call: TRBV7-2; d_call: TRBD1; j_call: TRBJ1-5
cdr3_nt: TGTGCCAGCAGCCCCGAACTGGGACATCCCCAGTACTTC; cdr3_aa: CASSPELGHPQYF; clone_size: -; v_call: TRBV3-1/TRBV3-2; d_call: -; j_call: TRBJ2-5
cdr3_nt: TGTGCCATCAGTTCCCGAGCGGGAGGGTCCTACGAGCAGTACTTC; cdr3_aa: CAISSRAGGSYEQYF; clone_size: once; v_call: TRBV10-3; d_call: TRBD2; j_call: TRBJ2-7
cdr3_nt: TGTGCCAGCAGGACTAGCGGGGGCACAGATACGCAGTATTTT; cdr3_aa: CASRTSGGTDTQYF; clone_size: few; v_call: TRBV2; d_call: TRBD2; j_call: TRBJ2-3
cdr3_nt: TGTGCCTGGAGTGTACCGGTCGACTCTGGAAACACCATATATTTT; cdr3_aa: CAWSVPVDSGNTIYF; clone_size: -; v_call: TRBV30; d_call: -; j_call: TRBJ1-3
cdr3_nt: TGTGCCAGCAGTCCCAGGACAGATACGCAGTATTTT; cdr3_aa: CASSPRTDTQYF; clone_size: -; v_call: TRBV6-2/TRBV6-3; d_call: -; j_call: TRBJ2-3
cdr3_nt: TGTGCCAGCAGCAAACCTCCGGTCGGCGGGGAGACCCAGTACTTC; cdr3_aa: CASSKPPVGGETQYF; clone_size: -; v_call: TRBV7-2; d_call: -; j_call: TRBJ2-5
cdr3_nt: TGTGCCAGCAGCCGCTGGACAGACGATGGCTACACCTTC; cdr3_aa: CASSRWTDDGYTF; clone_size: -; v_call: TRBV5-6; d_call: -; j_call: TRBJ1-2
cdr3_nt: TGCGCCAGCAGCTCCCGGGGGCTAGCGGCCAACAATGAGCAGTTCTTC; cdr3_aa: CASSSRGLAANNEQFF; clone_size: few; v_call: TRBV5-1; d_call: -; j_call: TRBJ2-1
cdr3_nt: TGTGCCAGCAGCGACAGGGTTGGGAACACTGAAGCTTTCTTT; cdr3_aa: CASSDRVGNTEAFF; clone_size: -; v_call: TRBV25-1; d_call: TRBD1; j_call: TRBJ1-1
cdr3_nt: TGCAGTCCCTCTGAAGCTTTCTTT; cdr3_aa: CSPSEAFF; clone_size: -; v_call: TRBV20-1; d_call: -; j_call: TRBJ1-1
cdr3_nt: TGTGCCAGCAGCCAAGATTGGGCTAGCGGGAGCACAGATACGCAGTATTTT; cdr3_aa: CASSQDWASGSTDTQYF; clone_size: -; v_call: TRBV3-1/TRBV3-2; d_call: TRBD2; j_call: TRBJ2-3
cdr3_nt: TGTGCCAGCAGTGAGACTAGTCATGAGCAGTTCTTC; cdr3_aa: CASSETSHEQFF; clone_size: few; v_call: TRBV2; d_call: -; j_call: TRBJ2-1
cdr3_nt: TGCAGTCCCTCGGGCAATGAGCAGTTCTTC; cdr3_aa: CSPSGNEQFF; clone_size: -; v_call: TRBV20-1; d_call: -; j_call: TRBJ2-1
cdr3_nt: TGCAGCGTTGGACAGGTACGCTATGGCTACACCTTC; cdr3_aa: CSVGQVRYGYTF; clone_size: -; v_call: TRBV29-1; d_call: -; j_call: TRBJ1-2
cdr3_nt: TGTGCCGTCGGGACTAGCGGGCATAGCTCCTACAATGAGCAGTTCTTC; cdr3_aa: CAVGTSGHSSYNEQFF; clone_size: -; v_call: TRBV10-3; d_call: TRBD2; j_call: TRBJ2-1
cdr3_nt: TGTGCCAGCAGCTTCCGGGGGAGTCTAGATACGCAGTATTTT; cdr3_aa: CASSFRGSLDTQYF; clone_size: -; v_call: TRBV11-3; d_call: -; j_call: TRBJ2-3
cdr3_nt: TGTGCCAGCAGCCGAGGGCGAGACTGGAACACTGAAGCTTTCTTT; cdr3_aa: CASSRGRDWNTEAFF; clone_size: -; v_call: TRBV7-9; d_call: -; j_call: TRBJ1-1
cdr3_nt: TGTGCCAGTAGTATTCGAGGGCGTGGGACATATACCGGGGAGCTGTTTTTT; cdr3_aa: CASSIRGRGTYTGELFF; clone_size: -; v_call: TRBV19; d_call: -; j_call: TRBJ2-2
cdr3_nt: TGCGCCAGCAGCTTGTGGGGGACAGGGATACCTGAAGCTTTCTTT; cdr3_aa: CASSLWGTGIPEAFF; clone_size: -; v_call: TRBV5-1; d_call: TRBD1; j_call: TRBJ1-1
cdr3_nt: TGTGCCAGCAGTTTACTGGGGGGAAACACTGAAGCTTTCTTT; cdr3_aa: CASSLLGGNTEAFF; clone_size: once; v_call: TRBV28; d_call: -; j_call: TRBJ1-1
cdr3_nt: TGTGCCAGTAGCCTAGTAGCGGGAGTGGCAGATACGCAGTATTTT; cdr3_aa: CASSLVAGVADTQYF; clone_size: -; v_call: TRBV19; d_call: TRBD2; j_call: TRBJ2-3
cdr3_nt: TGCGCCAGCAGCGCGGGACTAGCGGGAGCGAGGGACATTCAGTACTTC; cdr3_aa: CASSAGLAGARDIQYF; clone_size: -; v_call: TRBV5-1; d_call: TRBD2; j_call: TRBJ2-4
cdr3_nt: TGTGCCAGCAGCTTAGGGCCCCTCGAGCCCCAGTACTTC; cdr3_aa: CASSLGPLEPQYF; clone_size: -; v_call: TRBV7-3; d_call: -; j_call: TRBJ2-5
cdr3_nt: TGTGCCTGGAGTGTCCAGGGCGACACTGAAGCTTTCTTT; cdr3_aa: CAWSVQGDTEAFF; clone_size: -; v_call: TRBV30; d_call: -; j_call: TRBJ1-1
cdr3_nt: TGCGCCAGCAGTGAGCCGGGACTAGCGGGAGACAATGAGCAGTTCTTC; cdr3_aa: CASSEPGLAGDNEQFF; clone_size: -; v_call: TRBV10-1; d_call: TRBD2; j_call: TRBJ2-1